Following are 19 T cell receptor beta chains from one sample sequenced in a study of blood T cell repertoires in COVID-19. Only in-frame clones appear in the TCRdb table, and some are missing; sequencing was by immunoSEQ multiplex PCR. The sample contains roughly 69,000 clones, roughly 80% of which appear only once. Sequencing used peripheral blood. These receptors originate from a woman in her forties or fifties with acute or convalescent COVID-19.

The chain carries TRBV12-3 or TRBV12-4 and TRBJ1-3; 9 bases align to TRBD1. J was trimmed by 6 bases and V by 5 bases; bases with no gene match: 2. The length of the CDR3 is 13 residues. The CDR3 DNA is TGTGCCAGCAGTGACAGGGGGGAAAACACCATATATTTT. Protein: CASSDRGENTIYF.

The chain recombines TRBV12-1 with TRBJ2-7; the table's D gene call, TRBD2, was not cross checked with the DNA. TRBV12-1 is a pseudogene segment. CDR3 size: 22 residues. The CDR3 sequence: CASSFGGQGLRTSGSNSYEQYF. CDR3 nucleotide sequence: TGTGCCAGCAGCTTTGGGGGACAGGGGCTACGGACTAGCGGGTCCAACTCCTACGAGCAGTACTTC.

Written as DNA, the CDR3 is TGTGCCAGCAGCCATCTTACCGGGACAGGGGCCAATGAGCAGTTCTTC. Amino acids: CASSHLTGTGANEQFF. This chain connects TRBV14 to TRBJ2-1; 10 nucleotides line up with TRBD1. Germline values: CDR1 SGHDN, CDR2 FVKESK. The CDR3 has 16 amino acids. V lost 3 bases, J lost 6 bases, and 8 bases stayed unmatched.

The V gene is TRBV4-1, the J gene TRBJ1-1; no clear D gene. Per germline, CDR1 MGHRA and CDR2 YSYEKL. The CDR3 loop spans 15 amino acids. The V end lost 0 bases, the J end lost 4 bases, and 12 bases lay between the germline ends. The CDR3 DNA reads TGCGCCAGCAGCCAAGATTCGACTCTCGCCACTGAAGCTTTCTTT. It specifies CASSQDSTLATEAFF.

Only one count was recorded for this clone. The rearrangement uses TRBV7-2 and TRBJ2-3; D is ambiguous. The length of the CDR3 is 13 residues. Germline assignment: CDR1 SGHTA and CDR2 FQGNSA. Trimming stripped 1 base from V and 4 bases from J, with 6 bases between. CDR3 amino acids: CASSLERSDTQYF. The CDR3 region has the DNA TGTGCCAGCAGCTTAGAGCGATCAGATACGCAGTATTTT.

This clone appeared a few times. The V call is TRBV7-9, the J call TRBJ1-1; the D is unclear. Germline lookup yields CDR1 SEHNR and CDR2 FQNEAQ (reference sequence). The V end was cut by 3 bases, the J end by 6 bases, with 11 bases between. There are 13 residues in the CDR3. CDR3 in amino acids: CASSLRQRSEAFF. CDR3 in DNA: TGTGCCAGCAGCTTGAGGCAGAGATCTGAAGCTTTCTTT.

This clone occurred a few times. The chain couples TRBV7-8 to TRBJ2-3, with TRBD1 matching 7 bases. The CDR3 is made up of 15 amino acids. J gave up 4 bases and V 5 bases, and 9 bases lay outside the gene matches. Germline CDR1 SGHVS, CDR2 FQNEAQ. Here the CDR3 reads CASSRRLGGSDTQYF. CDR3 in DNA: TGTGCCAGCAGCCGACGGCTAGGGGGCTCAGATACGCAGTATTTT.

This clone was counted between two and nine times. The chain combines TRBV13 with TRBJ1-1; D ambiguous. Trimming removed 0 bases at V and 4 bases at J, with 12 bases between. The CDR3 covers 15 residues. The germline CDR1 and CDR2 sequences are PRHDT and FYEKMQ (reference sequence). CDR3 DNA sequence: TGTGCCAGCAGCTTAGGGGTAGGGAGGGTCACTGAAGCTTTCTTT. Translation: CASSLGVGRVTEAFF.

The J gene is TRBJ2-5, the V gene TRBV7-2; D ambiguous. CDR3 size: 16 residues. The germline V gene has CDR1 SGHTA and CDR2 FQGNSA. V lost 0 bases to trimming and J lost 5 bases, with 16 bases between them. CDR3 residues: CASSLARPGARETQYF. Written as DNA, the CDR3 is TGTGCCAGCAGCTTAGCCCGGCCCGGCGCCAGGGAGACCCAGTACTTC.

The rearrangement links TRBV19 to TRBJ2-7; 7 nucleotides match TRBD1. The J segment lost 4 bases and the V segment lost 4 bases, leaving 10 bases of the junction unmatched. The CDR3 runs to 15 residues. Looked up from germline, CDR1 is LNHDA and CDR2 is SQIVND (reference sequence). CDR3 in amino acids: CASSRVGQEKYEQYF. The DNA for the CDR3 is TGTGCCAGTAGTAGGGTCGGACAGGAAAAATACGAGCAGTACTTC.

The chain uses TRBV11-3 and TRBJ2-3; TRBD2 matches 8 bases. From germline, CDR1 is SGHNT and CDR2 YENEEA. V lost 1 base, J lost 6 bases, and 6 bases stayed unmatched. This CDR3 spans 15 amino acids. In DNA form, the CDR3 reads TGTGCCAGCAGCTTAGGGAGCGGGAGTGTGGATACGCAGTATTTT. Translating gives CASSLGSGSVDTQYF.

The J gene is TRBJ1-2, the V gene TRBV4-2, with TRBD1 identical over 9 bases. The CDR3 is 14 residues long. Trimming took 4 bases from V and 5 from J; bases not matched to a gene: 5. Germline CDR1 LGHNA, CDR2 YNFKEQ. CDR3 nucleotide sequence: TGTGCCAGCAGCCCGGACAGGGGAATGTATGGCTACACCTTC. This translates into CASSPDRGMYGYTF.

This chain links TRBV11-3 with TRBJ1-1; 9 bases are a match to TRBD1. V was pared by 5 bases and J by 11 bases, with 12 bases of the junction left unmatched. The CDR3 contains 14 residues. CDR1 and CDR2 from the germline V gene are SGHNT and YENEEA. CDR3 coding DNA: TGTGCCAGCAGCGCCGGACAGGGGATATTTTTGGCTTTCTTT. The encoded protein is CASSAGQGIFLAFF.

The gene calls are TRBV7-6 and TRBJ1-4, with TRBD1 as a possible D gene (5 bases). This CDR3 comprises 15 residues. Germline values: CDR1 SGHVS, CDR2 FNYEAQ. Between the trimmed V and J ends, which lost 1 base and 6 bases, there was a span of 12 bases. The DNA of the CDR3 is TGTGCCAGCAGCTTAGAAACGTCCAGGGATGAAAAACTGTTTTTT. It is translated as CASSLETSRDEKLFF.

The rearrangement joins TRBV5-1 to TRBJ2-2; 8 bases are shared with TRBD1. The CDR3 totals 16 residues. In germline, CDR1 is SGHRS, CDR2 YFSETQ. The junction had 4 bases not matched to a gene; V was cut back by 2 bases and J by 1 base. The CDR3 is CASSFTGQGNTGELFF. For the CDR3, the DNA is TGCGCCAGCAGCTTTACAGGACAGGGGAACACCGGGGAGCTGTTTTTT.

J is TRBJ1-4 and V is TRBV7-9, with TRBD1 matching over 7 bases. This CDR3 is built from 16 residues. Losses at the gene ends were 5 bases for V and 7 bases for J; bases not matched to a gene: 13. Germline values: CDR1 SEHNR, CDR2 FQNEAQ (reference sequence). This chain's CDR3 is CASSLRQGGRGEKLFF. CDR3 nucleotides: TGTGCCAGCAGCCTGCGGCAGGGGGGTAGAGGTGAAAAACTGTTTTTT. The entire variable domain, with the rest obtained from reference TRBV7-9 and TRBJ1-4, is as follows: DTGVSQNPRHKITKRGQNVTFRCDPISEHNRLYWYRQTLGQGPEFLTYFQNEAQLEKSRLLSDRFSAERPKGSFSTLEIQRTEQGDSAMYLCASSLRQGGRGEKLFFGSGTQLSVL.

V usage is TRBV21-1 and J usage is TRBJ2-3; TRBD1 is taken as the D call from the table, unchecked against the DNA. TRBV21-1 corresponds to a pseudogene. The CDR3 spans 17 residues. CDR3 amino acids: CASSKAEQAFRPDTQYF. The DNA of the CDR3 is TGTGCCAGCAGCAAAGCTGAGCAGGCTTTTCGTCCAGATACGCAGTATTTT.

The V and J genes are TRBV18 and TRBJ1-4; 8 nucleotides align to TRBD1. Germline loops: CDR1 KGHSH, CDR2 LQKENI. The CDR3 length is 15 residues. Trimming took 3 bases from V and 8 from J; bases not matched to a gene: 8. As DNA, the CDR3 is TGTGCCAGCTCACCGACGACAGGGGTGGGCGAAAAACTGTTTTTT. Translated: CASSPTTGVGEKLFF. Full variable domain (rest looked up from reference TRBV18 and TRBJ1-4): NAGVMQNPRHLVRRRGQEARLRCSPMKGHSHVYWYRQLPEEGLKFMVYLQKENIIDESGMPKERFSAEFPKEGPSILRIQQVVRGDSAAYFCASSPTTGVGEKLFFGSGTQLSVL.

This clone has just a few counts. The chain carries TRBV6-6 and TRBJ1-1; 7 bases map to TRBD1. V shed 10 bases, J shed 2 bases, and the junction held 10 bases outside the gene matches. The CDR3 length is 14 residues. CDR1 is MNHNY, CDR2 SVGAGI, per germline (reference sequence). The CDR3 reads CATADTGANTEAFF. CDR3 DNA sequence: TGTGCCACCGCCGATACAGGGGCTAACACTGAAGCTTTCTTT.